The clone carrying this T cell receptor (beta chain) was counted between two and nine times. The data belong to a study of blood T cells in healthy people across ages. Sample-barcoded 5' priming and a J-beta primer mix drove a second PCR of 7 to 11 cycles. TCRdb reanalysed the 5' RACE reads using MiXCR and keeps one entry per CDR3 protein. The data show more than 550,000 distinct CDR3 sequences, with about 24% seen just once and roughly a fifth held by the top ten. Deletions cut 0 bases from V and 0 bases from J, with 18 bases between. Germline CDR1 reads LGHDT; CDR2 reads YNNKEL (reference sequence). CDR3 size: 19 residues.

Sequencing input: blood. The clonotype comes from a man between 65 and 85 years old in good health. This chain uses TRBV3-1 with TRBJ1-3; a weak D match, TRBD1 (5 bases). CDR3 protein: CASSQDRPKGHSSGNTIYF. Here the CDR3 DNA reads TGTGCCAGCAGCCAAGATAGGCCAAAGGGGCACAGCTCTGGAAACACCATATATTTT.